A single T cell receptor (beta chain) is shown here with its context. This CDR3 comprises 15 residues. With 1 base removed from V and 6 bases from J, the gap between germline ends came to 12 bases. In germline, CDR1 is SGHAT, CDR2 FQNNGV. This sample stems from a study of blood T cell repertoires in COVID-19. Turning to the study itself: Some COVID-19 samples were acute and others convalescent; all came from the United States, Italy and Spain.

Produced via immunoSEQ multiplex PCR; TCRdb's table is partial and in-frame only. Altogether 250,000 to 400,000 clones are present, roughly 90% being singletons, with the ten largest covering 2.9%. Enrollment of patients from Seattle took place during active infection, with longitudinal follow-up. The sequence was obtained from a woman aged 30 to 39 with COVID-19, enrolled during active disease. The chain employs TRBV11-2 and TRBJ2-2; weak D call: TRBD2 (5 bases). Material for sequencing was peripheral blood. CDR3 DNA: TGTGCCAGCAGCTTAGCGGCGGGCGTGGCCGGGGAGCTGTTTTTT. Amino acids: CASSLAAGVAGELFF.